This T cell receptor beta chain was observed in a study of cytomegalovirus exposure and HLA in healthy donors. Broader study findings: A later analysis reportedly identified an Asian-associated ancestry cluster as carrying fewer N-insertions than the approximately 670-donor mean.

V lost 1 base and J 3 bases, leaving 10 bases between the germline ends. This CDR3 is built from 15 residues. Germline assignment: CDR1 LNHDA and CDR2 SQIVND (reference sequence). On this clone: Its antigen remains unidentified.

The primer mix had 60 Vbeta and 13 Jbeta primers. Clones were sequenced by immunoSEQ multiplex PCR, and TCRdb holds only the in-frame ones, with some missing. The sample carries about 190,000 clones, 81% recorded once. The sequenced sample was PBMCs. V is TRBV19 and J is TRBJ1-5; D ambiguous. This sequence was found in a man between 18 and 35 years old in good health and CMV-seronegative. Here the CDR3 reads CASSIVGRLNQPQHF. DNA for the CDR3: TGTGCCAGTAGTATAGTCGGCAGGCTCAATCAGCCCCAGCATTTT.